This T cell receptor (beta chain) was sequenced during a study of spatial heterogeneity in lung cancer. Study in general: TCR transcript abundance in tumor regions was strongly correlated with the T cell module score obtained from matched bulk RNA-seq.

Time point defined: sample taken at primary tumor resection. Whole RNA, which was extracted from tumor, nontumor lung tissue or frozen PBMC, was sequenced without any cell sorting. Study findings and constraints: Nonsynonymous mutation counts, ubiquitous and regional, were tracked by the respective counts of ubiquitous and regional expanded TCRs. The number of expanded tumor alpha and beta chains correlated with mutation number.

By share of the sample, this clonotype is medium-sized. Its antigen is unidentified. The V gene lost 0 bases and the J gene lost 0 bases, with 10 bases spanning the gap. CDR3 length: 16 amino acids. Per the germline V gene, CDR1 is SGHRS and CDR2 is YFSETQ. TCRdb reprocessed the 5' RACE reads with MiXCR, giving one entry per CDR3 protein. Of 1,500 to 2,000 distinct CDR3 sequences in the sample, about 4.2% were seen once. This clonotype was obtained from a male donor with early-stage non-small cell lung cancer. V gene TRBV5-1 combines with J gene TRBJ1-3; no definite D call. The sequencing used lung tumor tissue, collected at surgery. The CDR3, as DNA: TGCGCCAGCAGCTTGGAGGTTACAGCCTCTGGAAACACCATATATTTT. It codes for CASSLEVTASGNTIYF. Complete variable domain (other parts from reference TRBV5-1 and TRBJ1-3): KAGVTQTPRYLIKTRGQQVTLSCSPISGHRSVSWYQQTPGQGLQFLFEYFSETQRNKGNFPGRFSGRQFSNSRSEMNVSTLELGDSALYLCASSLEVTASGNTIYFGEGSWLTVV.